This T cell receptor (beta chain) was recovered during a study of Graves' ophthalmopathy and Graves' hyperthyroidism. General study points: Blood also carried most expanded thyroid clonotypes exceeding 0.001 frequency.

From RNA, the CDR3 regions of TCR beta chains were amplified and sequenced. Following a first-round RT-PCR that used HTBI primers, a second-round multiplex PCR was carried out. A single record per CDR3 protein comes from TCRdb applying MiXCR to the multiplex PCR reads. The sample has hundreds of thousands of distinct CDR3 sequences, about an eighth seen once. This clonotype was picked up a small number of times. Its antigen is undetermined. This clone may be a read error of a much larger clone one base away. Fresh peripheral blood, about 10 ml, was the PBMC source. CDR3 length equals 15 residues. This sequence was found in a woman aged 25 to 39 with Graves' ophthalmopathy. Input material: blood. The chain joins TRBV12-3 or TRBV12-4 to TRBJ2-7, with TRBD2 identical over 8 bases. CDR3 nucleotides: TGTGCCAGCAGTTTAGGGACTAGCTCTTCCTACGAGAAGTACTTC. Translation: CASSLGTSSSYEKYF.